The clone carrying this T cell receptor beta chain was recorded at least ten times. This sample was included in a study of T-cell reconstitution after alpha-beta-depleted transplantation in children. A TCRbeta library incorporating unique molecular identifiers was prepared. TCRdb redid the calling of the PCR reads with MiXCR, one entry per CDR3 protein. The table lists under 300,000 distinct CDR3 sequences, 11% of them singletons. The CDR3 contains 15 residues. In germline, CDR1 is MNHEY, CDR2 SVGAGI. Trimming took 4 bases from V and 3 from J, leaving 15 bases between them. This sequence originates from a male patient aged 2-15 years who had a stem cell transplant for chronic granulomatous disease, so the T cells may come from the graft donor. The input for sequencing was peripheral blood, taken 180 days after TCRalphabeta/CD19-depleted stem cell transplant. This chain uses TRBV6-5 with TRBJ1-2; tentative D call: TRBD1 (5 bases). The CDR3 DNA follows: TGTGCCAGCAGTTTTTCGCGGGGCGTTTACTATGGCTACACCTTC. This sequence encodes CASSFSRGVYYGYTF.